This passage covers 17 T cell receptor beta chains from one sample sequenced in a study of patients and donors after allogeneic stem cell transplantation. TCRdb reprocessed the RT-PCR reads via MiXCR and lists one record per CDR3 protein. The repertoire includes roughly 880,000 distinct CDR3 sequences, about 20% of them detected once, and around 6% sits in the top ten. Source material: blood, either unsorted or a sorted T cell fraction (not recorded which). Every receptor here comes from a human donor who was either an allogeneic HSCT recipient or a stem cell or donor lymphocyte infusion donor (not recorded which). It is not recorded whose cells these are; they may come from a transplant donor.

This sequence joins TRBV4-1 and TRBJ1-5; TRBD1 might be the D (5 bases). The CDR3 runs to 13 residues. V lost 1 base, J lost 6 bases, and 7 bases lay in between. Germline V lookup: CDR1 MGHRA, CDR2 YSYEKL. CDR3 in DNA: TGCGCCAGCAGCCAAGCGGGGACTCAGCCCCAGCATTTT. This encodes CASSQAGTQPQHF.

The V call is TRBV24-1, the J call TRBJ2-5; TRBD1 might be the D (5 bases). CDR1 is KGHDR, CDR2 SFDVKD, per germline. The CDR3 is 15 residues long. V was shortened by 7 bases and J by 1 base, with 15 bases between the two germline ends. The CDR3 nucleotides are TGTGCCACCAGCCTACAGGTGGGGTTCCAAGAGACCCAGTACTTC. Protein sequence: CATSLQVGFQETQYF.

V gene TRBV3-1 combines with J gene TRBJ2-1; D is ambiguous. Trimming shortened V by 1 base and J by 7 bases, and 8 bases separated the two germline ends. Germline V gene data show CDR1 as LGHDT and CDR2 as YNNKEL (reference sequence). The CDR3 is 13 amino acids. CDR3 region: CASSQAPLNEQFF. In DNA, the CDR3 is TGTGCCAGCAGCCAAGCCCCTTTAAATGAGCAGTTCTTC.

This clonotype turned up a few times. CDR3 sequence: CASSANRGMYYGYTF. The CDR3 DNA follows: TGTGCCAGCAGTGCTAACAGGGGGATGTACTATGGCTACACCTTC. This chain connects TRBV6-1 to TRBJ1-2; the match to TRBD1 covers 8 bases. CDR1 is MNHNS, CDR2 SASEGT, per germline. The CDR3 has 15 amino acids. V gave up 4 bases and J gave up 3 bases; unmatched junction bases: 7.

This clonotype was detected a few times. The V call is TRBV25-1, the J call TRBJ1-1; a possible D gene is TRBD1 (6 bases). Germline CDR1 is MGHDK and CDR2 is SYGVNS. Deletions cut 7 bases from V and 1 base from J, with 16 bases between. The CDR3 is made up of 15 amino acids. The CDR3: CASTPGGGPNTEAFF. The CDR3, as DNA: TGTGCCAGCACTCCAGGAGGGGGACCGAACACTGAAGCTTTCTTT.

This clonotype was counted a few times. The rearrangement joins TRBV6-1 to TRBJ2-7, with 7 bases matching TRBD2. The CDR3 consists of 15 residues. V lost 6 bases to trimming and J lost 0 bases; unmatched junction nucleotides: 8. Germline V gives CDR1 MNHNS, CDR2 SASEGT. CDR3 DNA: TGTGCCAGCAGCCAAACCGGACTAGACTCCTACGAGCAGTACTTC. Translation gives CASSQTGLDSYEQYF.

Only a few counts were recorded for this clonotype. This chain links TRBV11-1 with TRBJ1-2, with 7 positions matching TRBD1. V lost 1 base and J lost 8; bases outside the gene matches: 4. Per the germline V gene, CDR1 is SGHAT and CDR2 is FQDESV (reference sequence). This CDR3 is built from 13 residues. The CDR3 loop reads CASSLDRQGGYTF. The CDR3 DNA sequence: TGTGCCAGCAGCTTAGATCGACAGGGCGGCTACACCTTC.

This chain uses TRBV12-3 or TRBV12-4 with TRBJ2-6, with D unclear. V was trimmed by 6 bases and J by 0 bases, leaving 6 bases between them. The length of the CDR3 is 14 residues. The CDR3 protein is CASSPNSGANVLTF. The CDR3 nucleotides read TGTGCCAGCAGCCCGAACTCTGGGGCCAACGTCCTGACTTTC.

This chain joins TRBV12-3 or TRBV12-4 and TRBJ1-5, with D unresolved. This CDR3 has 15 amino acids. V lost 4 bases and J lost 7, with 17 bases in between. Here the CDR3 DNA reads TGTGCCAGCAGTTCCCCTGGGCCCGGTGGGCAGCCCCAGCATTTT. This encodes CASSSPGPGGQPQHF.

J is TRBJ1-4 and V is TRBV4-3; no clear D gene. This CDR3 is 16 amino acids long. Germline lookup yields CDR1 LGHNA and CDR2 YSLEER. The V gene lost 0 bases and the J gene lost 0 bases, with 8 bases spanning the gap. The CDR3 protein is CASSQDAGTTNEKLFF. The CDR3 DNA reads TGCGCCAGCAGCCAAGACGCAGGAACAACTAATGAAAAACTGTTTTTT.

The CDR3 is CASSQDSGSNYGYTF. CDR3 sequence (DNA): TGCGCCAGCAGCCAAGATTCGGGCAGCAACTATGGCTACACCTTC. The chain combines TRBV4-1 with TRBJ1-2; D gene uncertain. CDR1 MGHRA and CDR2 YSYEKL come from the germline V gene. CDR3 length: 15 residues. V shed 0 bases and J shed 2 bases, with 10 bases lying between them.

The chain combines TRBV3-1 with TRBJ1-4; no firm D call. CDR1 and CDR2 from the germline V gene are LGHDT and YNNKEL (reference sequence). V lost 1 base to trimming and J lost 6 bases, with 3 bases between them. The CDR3 contains 12 residues. The chain's CDR3 is CASSQVDEKLFF. In nucleotides, the CDR3 is TGTGCCAGCAGCCAAGTGGATGAAAAACTGTTTTTT.

This clonotype was observed a handful of times. The V call is TRBV27, the J call TRBJ2-7; unclear D gene. Germline assignment: CDR1 MNHEY and CDR2 SMNVEV (reference sequence). The CDR3 covers 15 residues. V lost 2 bases to trimming and J lost 0 bases, with 11 bases between them. The CDR3 nucleotides read TGTGCCAGCAGTTTAATCTGGCCCGACTCCTACGAGCAGTACTTC. Its translation is CASSLIWPDSYEQYF.

This clonotype occurred once. V usage is TRBV5-1 and J usage is TRBJ2-7; D may be TRBD2 (6 bases). The CDR3 runs 15 residues. V lost 1 base to trimming and J lost 3 bases, with 14 bases between them. Germline V CDR1 and CDR2: SGHRS, YFSETQ. The CDR3 reads CASSLWEADYYEQYF. CDR3 in DNA: TGCGCCAGCAGCTTGTGGGAAGCGGACTACTACGAGCAGTACTTC.

The chain has TRBV9 and TRBJ1-3, with D perhaps matching TRBD1 (5 bases). This CDR3 is 16 amino acids long. Trimming pared 3 bases from V and 0 bases from J, leaving 13 bases between. Germline V gene lookup returns CDR1 SGDLS and CDR2 YYNGEE. This CDR3 reads CASSARQLSSGNTIYF. The CDR3 coding sequence is TGTGCCAGCAGCGCGCGACAGTTATCCTCTGGAAACACCATATATTTT.

V is TRBV29-1 and J is TRBJ1-4; the D gene is possibly TRBD1 (6 bases). The CDR3 length is 12 residues. V was pared by 7 bases and J by 7 bases, with 13 bases between. Germline V lookup: CDR1 SQVTM, CDR2 ANQGSEA. The CDR3 sequence: CSAAGVGEKLFF. DNA of the CDR3: TGCAGCGCCGCAGGGGTGGGTGAAAAACTGTTTTTT.

The V and J genes are TRBV12-3 or TRBV12-4 and TRBJ1-6; the D is unclear. Trimming took off 5 bases at V and 15 bases at J, with 11 bases between the two ends. The CDR3 covers 11 residues. The CDR3 sequence: CASSPGVVLHF. CDR3 in DNA: TGTGCCAGCAGTCCGGGTGTTGTCCTCCACTTT.